Below are 23 T cell receptor beta chains sequenced from a single sample in a study of T cells in women clearing cervical HPV infection. TCRdb's copy holds only in-frame clones and misses some; the assay was immunoSEQ multiplex PCR. The table lists about 30,000 clones, with 4.2% in the top ten. The sequenced sample consisted of blood buffy coat. The origin of the receptors is a woman aged 18 to 75 with a cervical HPV16 infection that either progressed to CIN3+ or cleared (not recorded which).

As for this clone: The read comes to an end 3 residues before the CDR3 does, leaving the germline J gene to fill in the end. This chain links TRBV10-3 with TRBJ2-7; TRBD1 matches 12 bases. The CDR3 spans 13 residues. Germline V CDR1 and CDR2: ENHRY, SYGVKD. V shed 6 bases, J shed 5 bases, and the junction held 2 bases outside the gene matches. The CDR3 loop is CAIRGQGAHEQYF. The DNA read from the CDR3 is TGTGCCATCAGGGGACAGGGGGCCCACGAG.

A word on this clone: The read ends 3 residues before the CDR3 terminus; that terminus is restored from the germline J gene. This rearrangement joins TRBV30 to TRBJ1-3; D is undetermined. Germline CDR1 is GTSNPN and CDR2 is SVGIG (reference sequence). This CDR3 spans 12 amino acids. V dropped 2 bases and J dropped 1 base, with 3 bases sitting between them. The CDR3 DNA, read in part, is TGTGCCTGGAGTTATTCTGGAAACACC. It specifies CAWSYSGNT. The CDR3 in its entirety is CAWSYSGNTIYF.

Of note for this clone: The read comes to an end 3 residues before the CDR3 does, leaving the germline J gene to fill in the end. This rearrangement joins TRBV5-1 to TRBJ1-1; TRBD1 aligns across 10 bases. With 0 bases clipped from V and 4 bases from J, the junction kept 0 bases outside the gene matches. The germline V gene encodes CDR1 SGHRS and CDR2 YFSETQ. The CDR3 runs to 14 residues. CDR3 loop: CASSLGTGGTEAFF. The CDR3 bases that were read are TGCGCCAGCAGCTTGGGGACAGGGGGCACTGAA. The variable domain in full, with the rest retrieved from reference TRBV5-1 and TRBJ1-1, is KAGVTQTPRYLIKTRGQQVTLSCSPISGHRSVSWYQQTPGQGLQFLFEYFSETQRNKGNFPGRFSGRQFSNSRSEMNVSTLELGDSALYLCASSLGTGGTEAFFGQGTRLTVV.

About this clone: The DNA ends 3 residues before the CDR3 does, and the rest of the CDR3 is filled in from the germline J gene. This chain uses TRBV7-3 with TRBJ2-5, with a possible D match to TRBD2 (6 bases). The germline V gene encodes CDR1 SGHTA and CDR2 FQGTGA. CDR3 size: 15 residues. Between the trimmed V and J ends, which lost 1 base and 1 base, there was a span of 10 bases. CDR3: CASSLSGGTQETQYF. The sequenced part of the CDR3 DNA is TGTGCCAGCAGCTTAAGTGGGGGGACCCAAGAGACC.

Notes on this clone: With the read ending 3 residues before the CDR3 end, the germline J gene is used to fill in that end. This chain joins TRBV30 and TRBJ2-6; no clear D gene. Germline V lookup: CDR1 GTSNPN, CDR2 SVGIG (reference sequence). The CDR3 spans 15 residues. Trimming shortened V by 1 base and J by 0 bases, and 7 bases separated the two germline ends. The CDR3 DNA, read in part, is TGTGCCTGGAGTGCCCACAGCTCTGGGGCCAACGTC. Residues: CAWSAHSSGANV. The entire CDR3 is CAWSAHSSGANVLTF. The full variable domain, in which reference TRBV30 and TRBJ2-6 provide the parts outside the CDR3, is SQTIHQWPATLVQPVGSPLSLECTVEGTSNPNLYWYRQAAGRGLQLLFYSVGIGQISSEVPQNLSASRPQDRQFILSSKKLLLSDSGFYLCAWSAHSSGANVLTFGAGSRLTVL.

In regard to this clone: The CDR3 goes on 3 residues after the read ends, and that part is filled in from the germline J gene. The chain couples TRBV28 to TRBJ1-5; D remains ambiguous. Trimming pared 6 bases from V and 3 bases from J, leaving 12 bases between. This CDR3 spans 14 amino acids. Germline-derived CDR1 and CDR2 are MDHEN and SYDVKM. CDR3 bases read: TGTGCCAGCAGCAACACAGAATACAATCAGCCC. Encoded protein: CASSNTEYNQP. Given in full, the CDR3 is CASSNTEYNQPQHF.

As for this clone: The CDR3 end lies 3 residues beyond the end of the read and is filled in from the germline J gene. This sequence joins TRBV6-2 or TRBV6-3 and TRBJ2-5, with TRBD2 identical over 8 bases. Trimming removed 7 bases from V and 4 bases from J; junction bases left unmatched: 11. The CDR3 extends over 15 amino acids. CDR1 and CDR2 (germline): MNHEY, SVGEGT. The DNA read from the CDR3 is TGTGCCAGCACTAGTCGGCGGGGGGCGGGAGAGACC. As protein: CASTSRRGAGET. The complete CDR3 reads CASTSRRGAGETQYF.

Notes on this clone: The CDR3 is cut off 3 residues early in the read; its end comes from the germline J gene. The chain links TRBV28 to TRBJ2-3; 11 nucleotides line up with TRBD2. The V segment lost 2 bases and the J segment 4 bases; nucleotides outside the gene matches: 11. The CDR3 is 18 amino acids. Germline V gene sequence: CDR1 MDHEN, CDR2 SYDVKM. CDR3 in amino acids: CASSLGLTSGSMPDTQYF. CDR3 bases read: TGTGCCAGCAGTTTAGGCCTTACTAGCGGGAGTATGCCAGATACG.

On this clone: The missing CDR3 end, 3 residues past where the read stops, is filled in from the germline J gene. The chain couples TRBV29-1 to TRBJ2-1, with TRBD2 as a possible D gene (5 bases). This CDR3 has 12 amino acids. The germline V gene has CDR1 SQVTM and CDR2 ANQGSEA. V was pared by 6 bases and J by 7 bases, with 13 bases between. The covered CDR3 bases are TGCAGCGTGCCCCTAGCCAGGAATGAG. This gives the protein CSVPLARNE. The full CDR3 is CSVPLARNEQFF.

As concerns this clone: The read ends 3 residues shy of where the CDR3 ends; the end is completed using the germline J gene. The rearrangement links TRBV4-1 to TRBJ2-3; TRBD1 might be the D (6 bases). CDR3 length equals 16 residues. V lost 1 base and J lost 0, with 11 bases in between. Germline CDR1 MGHRA, CDR2 YSYEKL. CDR3 protein: CASSQVQGFSTDTQYF. The sequenced part of the CDR3 DNA is TGCGCCAGCAGCCAAGTACAGGGCTTTAGCACAGATACG.

In regard to this clone: The sequence runs out 3 residues before the end of the CDR3; the remainder is reconstructed from the germline J gene. The gene calls are TRBV5-8 and TRBJ2-7, with a weak D call TRBD1 (5 bases). Trimming pared 4 bases from V and 3 bases from J, leaving 17 bases between. Per germline, CDR1 SGHTS and CDR2 YDEGEE. This CDR3 region has 15 residues. The CDR3 loop is CASSPSKGLIYEQYF. Incomplete CDR3 DNA: TGTGCCAGCAGCCCTTCCAAGGGGTTAATCTACGAG.

About this clone itself: The CDR3 is cut off 3 residues early in the read; its end comes from the germline J gene. V and J are TRBV29-1 and TRBJ1-2, with D possibly TRBD1 on 6 matching bases. The CDR3 consists of 16 residues. The V gene's germline CDR1 is SQVTM and CDR2 ANQGSEA. V lost 6 bases to trimming and J lost 0 bases, with 20 bases between them. The CDR3 is CSVTDYPTGPNYGYTF. The DNA read from the CDR3 is TGCAGCGTGACTGATTACCCCACAGGGCCTAACTATGGC.

In the case of this clone: The read stops 3 residues short of the end of the CDR3; the missing end is completed from the germline J gene. The chain employs TRBV20-1 and TRBJ1-1, with 7 positions matching TRBD1. The CDR3 sequence is 12 residues long. CDR1 and CDR2 from the germline V gene are DFQATT and SNEGSKA (reference sequence). The V and J ends lost 5 bases and 7 bases, in that order; junction bases with no gene match: 7. The CDR3: CSAEGAYYEAFF. CDR3 DNA, as far as it was read: TGCAGTGCTGAGGGGGCCTATTATGAA.

Worth noting for this clone: The sequenced fragment ends 3 residues before the CDR3 boundary, so the rest is inferred from the germline J gene. The rearrangement uses TRBV5-4 and TRBJ1-2; 9 bases fit TRBD1. This CDR3 is built from 13 residues. Germline V lookup: CDR1 SGHNT, CDR2 YYREEE (reference sequence). The DNA read from the CDR3 is TGTGCCAGCAGCACGGGGACAGGGCTCGGC. Encoded protein: CASSTGTGLG. The whole CDR3 is CASSTGTGLGYTF.

As to this clone: The read falls 3 residues short of the CDR3 end, and the missing part is taken from the germline J gene. The chain employs TRBV5-6 and TRBJ2-1; D is possibly TRBD1 (5 bases). This CDR3 spans 15 amino acids. The V end lost 4 bases, the J end lost 5 bases, and 16 bases lay between the germline ends. Germline CDR1 SGHDT, CDR2 YYEEEE. CDR3 sequence: CASSPPTGLNNEQFF. The DNA read from the CDR3 is TGTGCCAGCAGCCCACCCACAGGTCTCAACAATGAG.

On this clone: The read gets to within 3 residues of the CDR3 end, and the germline J gene fills in the rest. The J gene is TRBJ2-1, the V gene TRBV7-3; 10 bases are a match to TRBD2. The CDR3 is 15 residues long. Unmatched junction bases numbered 4, after V lost 3 bases and J lost 5 bases. The germline CDR1 and CDR2 sequences are SGHTA and FQGTGA. CDR3 residues: CASSLLAGVNNEQFF. The CDR3 DNA, read in part, is TGTGCCAGCAGCTTGCTAGCGGGGGTTAACAATGAG.

A word on this clone: The read is 3 residues too short to cover the CDR3 end, so that end is filled in from the germline J gene. This chain connects TRBV6-2 or TRBV6-3 to TRBJ1-2; weak D call: TRBD1 (6 bases). The CDR3 runs 13 residues. CDR1 is MNHEY and CDR2 is SVGEGT in the germline V gene. The V gene lost 6 bases and the J gene lost 6 bases, with 14 bases spanning the gap. Partial CDR3 DNA: TGTGCCAGCAGACACTGGGGGCGGGATGGC. Protein product: CASRHWGRDG. The CDR3 in its entirety is CASRHWGRDGYTF.

On this clone: Sequencing ends 3 residues short of the CDR3 end; the germline J gene provides the rest. J is TRBJ2-5 and V is TRBV11-2; 12 bases map to TRBD2. CDR3 length: 15 residues. With V trimmed by 3 bases and J by 2 bases, 1 base remained unmatched. CDR1 and CDR2 (germline): SGHAT, FQNNGV. CDR3 bases read: TGTGCCAGCAGCTTGGGGACTAGCGGGCAAGAGACC. Translated, it gives CASSLGTSGQET. The entire CDR3 protein is CASSLGTSGQETQYF.

The CDR3 is CSARRLAGQAKNIQYF. CDR3 DNA, as far as it was read: TGCAGTGCTAGGCGCCTAGCGGGACAAGCCAAAAACATT. This sequence joins TRBV20-1 and TRBJ2-4; 9 bases agree with TRBD2. The CDR3 end is not reached by the read, which stops 3 residues before it; the germline J gene fills it in. CDR1 is DFQATT, CDR2 SNEGSKA, per germline (reference sequence). The CDR3 has 16 amino acids. V lost 3 bases to trimming and J lost 0 bases; unmatched junction nucleotides: 6.

On this clone: The read terminates 3 residues ahead of where the CDR3 ends, so the germline J gene completes it. The chain is built from TRBV19 and TRBJ1-5, with D possibly TRBD1 on 6 matching bases. Trimming cost V 3 bases and J 9 bases, with 12 bases left between them. The CDR3 is made up of 13 amino acids. Per germline, CDR1 LNHDA and CDR2 SQIVND (reference sequence). CDR3 sequence: CASSMGAAGPQHF. Incomplete CDR3 DNA: TGTGCCAGTAGTATGGGGGCCGCGGGGCCC.

Concerning this clone: The sequence runs out 3 residues before the end of the CDR3; the remainder is reconstructed from the germline J gene. This chain connects TRBV20-1 to TRBJ1-1; tentatively, D is TRBD1 (6 bases). The CDR3 runs 15 residues. CDR1 and CDR2 (germline): DFQATT, SNEGSKA (reference sequence). The ends were cut back, 0 bases at V and 4 bases at J, with 15 bases in the middle. CDR3 DNA (partial): TGCAGTGCTAGAGATCGGGGGGCCTCGGGCACTGAA. It yields the protein CSARDRGASGTE. The whole CDR3 sequence reads CSARDRGASGTEAFF.

This clone ranks as medium-sized in terms of frequency. With the read ending 3 residues before the CDR3 end, the germline J gene is used to fill in that end. This rearrangement joins TRBV18 to TRBJ2-2; 11 bases are shared with TRBD2. Trimming cost V 5 bases and J 5 bases; bases outside gene matches: 13. The CDR3 is 18 amino acids. The germline V gene has CDR1 KGHSH and CDR2 LQKENI. The covered CDR3 bases are TGTGCCAGCTCAACACGTCCCGGGACTAGCGGACCAACCGGGGAG. This encodes CASSTRPGTSGPTGE. The full CDR3 protein is CASSTRPGTSGPTGELFF. Full variable domain (remainder filled in from reference TRBV18 and TRBJ2-2): NAGVMQNPRHLVRRRGQEARLRCSPMKGHSHVYWYRQLPEEGLKFMVYLQKENIIDESGMPKERFSAEFPKEGPSILRIQQVVRGDSAAYFCASSTRPGTSGPTGELFFGEGSRLTVL.

In regard to this clone: Sequencing ends 3 residues short of the CDR3 end; the germline J gene provides the rest. V usage is TRBV20-1 and J usage is TRBJ2-3; TRBD2 agrees at 7 bases. CDR3 length: 13 residues. CDR1 and CDR2 from the germline V gene are DFQATT and SNEGSKA (reference sequence). Partial CDR3 DNA: TGCAGTGCTAGAGCTAGCGGTCAAGAGACG. This codes for CSARASGQET. The whole CDR3 is CSARASGQETQYF.